These T cell receptor beta chains were read from a single sample in a study of shared clonotypes between healthy human individuals. Libraries were prepared by immunoSEQ multiplex PCR; TCRdb keeps only in-frame clonotypes and omits some of them. The sample consists of 300,000 to 350,000 clones, around 70% of them appearing once. Sequenced material: memory CD4+ T cells sorted from blood. Receptors were obtained from a man between 25 and 39 years old in good health. CDR3s include the opening cysteine and the closing phenylalanine or tryptophan. The D gene is left open where the match is weak. For some rows the clone size is stated as once, few or many, or as a class when expanded; others skip it.

J,D,size,V,CDR3,DNA
TRBJ2-3,.,.,TRBV10-3,CAISESHGADTQYF,TGTGCCATCAGTGAGTCCCATGGTGCAGATACGCAGTATTTT
TRBJ2-5,TRBD2,.,TRBV5-4,CASSLSAGTSGMRAQYF,TGTGCCAGCAGCTTGTCGGCCGGGACTAGCGGAATGAGGGCCCAGTACTTC
TRBJ2-5,.,.,TRBV5-4,CASSAGERETQYF,TGTGCCAGCAGCGCTGGGGAGAGAGAGACCCAGTACTTC
TRBJ2-2,TRBD2,.,TRBV27,CASRILAGGYTGELFF,TGTGCCAGCAGGATCCTAGCGGGAGGGTATACCGGGGAGCTGTTTTTT
TRBJ1-2,.,.,TRBV6-5,CASSYNLPGGYDYTF,TGTGCCAGCAGTTACAACCTACCAGGCGGATATGACTACACCTTC
TRBJ2-2,.,once,TRBV11-1,CASSLARWTGELFF,TGTGCCAGCAGCTTAGCCCGATGGACCGGGGAGCTGTTTTTT
TRBJ1-4,.,.,TRBV7-2,CAWVQGTTNEKLFF,TGTGCCTGGGTACAGGGCACGACTAATGAAAAACTGTTTTTT
TRBJ2-5,.,many,TRBV5-4,CASSYDSFGETQYF,TGTGCCAGCAGCTACGACAGCTTTGGGGAGACCCAGTACTTC
TRBJ2-2,.,.,TRBV29-1,CSVGGENTGELFF,TGCAGCGTAGGGGGAGAGAACACCGGGGAGCTGTTTTTT
TRBJ2-2,.,.,TRBV28,CASSLAGMGTGELFF,TGTGCCAGCAGTTTGGCGGGCATGGGGACCGGGGAGCTGTTTTTT
TRBJ1-1,.,.,TRBV29-1,CSVGGPPTEAFF,TGCAGCGTTGGCGGACCACCAACTGAAGCTTTCTTT
TRBJ2-7,.,.,TRBV14,CASSQGRWEQYF,TGTGCCAGCAGCCAGGGAAGGTGGGAGCAGTACTTC
TRBJ1-2,TRBD1,.,TRBV15,CATSKPGQGSGYTF,TGTGCCACCAGCAAACCGGGACAGGGTTCTGGCTACACCTTC
TRBJ2-3,.,.,TRBV10-3,CAISESGAFTDTQYF,TGTGCCATCAGTGAGTCTGGTGCATTCACAGATACGCAGTATTTT
TRBJ1-6,.,once,TRBV6-1,CASSGGTDNSPLHF,TGTGCCAGCAGTGGAGGGACCGACAATTCACCCCTCCACTTT
TRBJ2-7,TRBD2,.,TRBV27,CASSFDSSGALEQYF,TGTGCCAGCAGTTTCGATTCTAGCGGGGCTTTGGAGCAGTACTTC
TRBJ2-1,TRBD1,.,TRBV5-8,CASSRRTGASSEQFF,TGTGCCAGCAGCCGTAGGACAGGGGCGTCCAGCGAGCAGTTCTTC
TRBJ2-7,.,.,TRBV7-2,CASSSGSSYEQYF,TGTGCCAGCAGCTCGGGATCATCCTACGAGCAGTACTTC
TRBJ2-2,TRBD2,once,TRBV27,CASSSRKAGDTGELFF,TGTGCCAGCAGTTCCCGAAAAGCGGGAGACACCGGGGAGCTGTTTTTT
TRBJ1-1,.,.,TRBV10-3,CAISESQPMNTEAFF,TGTGCCATCAGTGAGTCACAACCAATGAACACTGAAGCTTTCTTT
TRBJ2-3,.,.,TRBV6-1,CASTRTDTQYF,TGTGCCAGCACCAGGACAGATACGCAGTATTTT
TRBJ1-6,.,.,TRBV5-1,CASSLEAGALGSPLHF,TGCGCCAGCAGCTTGGAGGCGGGGGCGCTAGGGTCACCCCTCCACTTT
TRBJ2-7,.,.,TRBV6-5,CASSGPILYEQYF,TGTGCCAGCAGCGGCCCGATACTCTACGAGCAGTACTTC
TRBJ2-1,.,.,TRBV10-1,CASSVGYGTVEQFF,TGCGCCAGCAGTGTAGGATACGGGACTGTTGAGCAGTTCTTC